Given below is one T cell receptor (beta chain) in context. Its antigen is unknown. Sampled blood was obtained at baseline, cycle 4 day 1, and cycle 7 day 1. The assay was immunoSEQ multiplex PCR, and TCRdb's table has in-frame clones only and misses some. The repertoire holds 55,000 to 70,000 clones, with 70% to 85% as singletons. This sample stems from a study of OX40 agonist ivuxolimab in advanced cancers. Study background: Patients were roughly 83% male with ages about 23 to 79, mean about 60.

Study-level results: Also showing low normalized T-cell clonal expansion were some of the nonresponders.

This CDR3 has 13 amino acids. Trimming pared 0 bases from V and 8 bases from J, leaving 11 bases between. The germline gives CDR1 SGHKS, CDR2 YYEKEE (reference sequence). The source material was CD4+ or CD8+ T cells sorted from blood, sampled in a trial of the OX40 agonist ivuxolimab. This TCR came from an adult with an advanced solid tumor such as melanoma, head and neck, liver or kidney cancer. V is TRBV5-5 and J is TRBJ1-2; tentatively, D is TRBD1 (5 bases). The CDR3 reads CASSLVQGGGYTF. DNA for the CDR3: TGTGCCAGCAGCTTGGTTCAGGGTGGGGGCTACACCTTC.